Reported below is one T cell receptor beta chain. The source of the sample is a study of OX40 agonist ivuxolimab in advanced cancers. Trimming removed 3 bases from V and 3 bases from J, with 18 bases in between. Germline-derived CDR1 and CDR2 are SGHRS and YFSETQ. The CDR3 extends over 16 amino acids. Sequenced by immunoSEQ multiplex PCR; TCRdb stores in-frame clones only, minus some. The sample holds 30,000 to 45,000 clones, 60% to 80% seen once. The source was CD4+ or CD8+ T cells sorted from blood, collected in a trial of the OX40 agonist ivuxolimab. The V gene is TRBV5-1, the J gene TRBJ1-2; a weak D match, TRBD1 (5 bases). The clonotype originates from an adult with an advanced solid tumor such as melanoma, head and neck, liver or kidney cancer. The CDR3 protein is CASSYQFPGADYGYTF. Written as DNA, the CDR3 is TGCGCCAGCAGCTACCAGTTCCCCGGGGCGGACTATGGCTACACCTTC.